Given below is one T cell receptor beta chain in context. The antigen is undetermined. Trimming took 7 bases from V and 8 from J, leaving 14 bases between them. Germline assignment: CDR1 GTSNPN and CDR2 SVGIG (reference sequence). The CDR3 has 11 amino acids. This sample is part of a study of PD-1 blockade in classical Hodgkin lymphoma. The protocol was immunoSEQ multiplex PCR, while the TCRdb copy is restricted to in-frame clones and leaves out a portion. Found here are more than 95,000 clones, roughly nine tenths of them singletons; the top ten hold around a fifth. The time point is: cycle 4 day 1 (C4D1), after five to seven weeks of nivolumab. With no exception, relapse followed autologous stem cell transplantation in all patients, and brentuximab vedotin exposure varied. Responses achieved at best were complete response, partial response or progressive disease. Study results and limitations: Those achieving complete response showed baseline diversity like newly diagnosed patients. Still unresolved is the cause of the repertoire differences, which may be disease activity or prior therapy.

Source: peripheral blood mononuclear cells (PBMCs), taken before the fourth cycle of nivolumab. The J gene is TRBJ1-2, the V gene TRBV30; D is unresolved. The receptor was derived from a human donor with classical Hodgkin lymphoma. CDR3 amino acids: CASREPGGYTF. CDR3 DNA sequence: TGTGCCTCCCGGGAACCGGGGGGCTACACCTTC.